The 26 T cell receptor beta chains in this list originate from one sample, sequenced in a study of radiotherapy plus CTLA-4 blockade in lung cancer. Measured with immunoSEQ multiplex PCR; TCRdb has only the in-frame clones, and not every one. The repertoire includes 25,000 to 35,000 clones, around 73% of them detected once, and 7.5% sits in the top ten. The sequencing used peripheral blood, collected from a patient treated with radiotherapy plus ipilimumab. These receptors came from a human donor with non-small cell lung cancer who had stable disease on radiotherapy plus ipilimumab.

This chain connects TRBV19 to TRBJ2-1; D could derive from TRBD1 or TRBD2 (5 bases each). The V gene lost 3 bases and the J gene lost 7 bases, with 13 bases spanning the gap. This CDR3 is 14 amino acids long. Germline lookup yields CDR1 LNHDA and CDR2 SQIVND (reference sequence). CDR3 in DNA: TGTGCCAGTAGTATCCCGGGACGGTTTAATGAGCAGTTCTTC. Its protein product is CASSIPGRFNEQFF.

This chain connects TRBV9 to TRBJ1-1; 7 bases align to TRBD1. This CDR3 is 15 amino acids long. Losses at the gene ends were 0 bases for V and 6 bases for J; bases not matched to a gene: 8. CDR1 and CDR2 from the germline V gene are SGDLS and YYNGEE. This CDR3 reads CASSVEGQPAAEAFF. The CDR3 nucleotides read TGTGCCAGCAGCGTAGAGGGACAGCCGGCCGCTGAAGCTTTCTTT.

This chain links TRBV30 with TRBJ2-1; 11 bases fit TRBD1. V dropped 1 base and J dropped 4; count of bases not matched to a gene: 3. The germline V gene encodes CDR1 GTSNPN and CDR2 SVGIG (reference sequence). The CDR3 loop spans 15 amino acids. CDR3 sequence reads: CAWSEGQGVYNEQFF. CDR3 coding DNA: TGTGCCTGGAGTGAGGGACAGGGGGTTTACAATGAGCAGTTCTTC.

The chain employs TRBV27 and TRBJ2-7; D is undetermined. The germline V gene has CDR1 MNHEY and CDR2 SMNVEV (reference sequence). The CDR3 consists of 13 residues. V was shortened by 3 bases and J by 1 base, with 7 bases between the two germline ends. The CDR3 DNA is TGTGCCAGCAGTTTCGGGCCGTCCTACGAGCAGTACTTC. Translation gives CASSFGPSYEQYF.

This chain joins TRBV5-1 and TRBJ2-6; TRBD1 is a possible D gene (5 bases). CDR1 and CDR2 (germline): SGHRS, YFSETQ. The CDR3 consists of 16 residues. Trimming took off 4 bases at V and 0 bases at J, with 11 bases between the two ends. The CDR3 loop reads CASSPDSYSGANVLTF. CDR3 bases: TGCGCCAGCAGCCCAGACAGCTACTCTGGGGCCAACGTCCTGACTTTC.

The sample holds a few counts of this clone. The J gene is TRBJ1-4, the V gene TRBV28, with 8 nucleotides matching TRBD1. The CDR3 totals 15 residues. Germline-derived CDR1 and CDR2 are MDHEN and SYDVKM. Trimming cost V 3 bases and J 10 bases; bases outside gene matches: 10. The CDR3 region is CASSFVAFGTGKLFF. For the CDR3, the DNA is TGTGCCAGCAGTTTTGTGGCCTTCGGGACAGGAAAACTGTTTTTT.

The CDR3 coding sequence is TGTGCCAGCAGCCAAGATGTAACAGCGGGAAACACCATATATTTT. The encoded protein is CASSQDVTAGNTIYF. The J gene is TRBJ1-3, the V gene TRBV4-2, with D hard to call. This CDR3 spans 15 amino acids. V shed 0 bases and J shed 4 bases, with 10 bases lying between them. Germline lookup yields CDR1 LGHNA and CDR2 YNFKEQ.

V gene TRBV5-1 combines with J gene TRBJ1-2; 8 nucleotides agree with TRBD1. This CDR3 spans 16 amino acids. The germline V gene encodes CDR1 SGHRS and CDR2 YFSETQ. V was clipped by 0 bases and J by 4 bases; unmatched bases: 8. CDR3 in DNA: TGCGCCAGCAGCTTGGCAGCGCGGACAGGGATCTATGGCTACACCTTC. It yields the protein CASSLAARTGIYGYTF. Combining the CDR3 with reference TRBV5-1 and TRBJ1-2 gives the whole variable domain KAGVTQTPRYLIKTRGQQVTLSCSPISGHRSVSWYQQTPGQGLQFLFEYFSETQRNKGNFPGRFSGRQFSNSRSEMNVSTLELGDSALYLCASSLAARTGIYGYTFGSGTRLTVV.

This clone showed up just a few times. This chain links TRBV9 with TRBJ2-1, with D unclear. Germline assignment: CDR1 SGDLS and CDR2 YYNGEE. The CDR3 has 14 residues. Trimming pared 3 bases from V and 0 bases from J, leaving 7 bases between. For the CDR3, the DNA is TGTGCCAGCAGCGGGTCTGGCTCCTACAATGAGCAGTTCTTC. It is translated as CASSGSGSYNEQFF.

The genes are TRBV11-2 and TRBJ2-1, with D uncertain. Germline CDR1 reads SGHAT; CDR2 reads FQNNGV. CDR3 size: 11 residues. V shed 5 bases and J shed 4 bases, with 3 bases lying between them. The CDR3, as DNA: TGTGCCAGCAGCCGTTACAATGAGCAGTTCTTC. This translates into CASSRYNEQFF.

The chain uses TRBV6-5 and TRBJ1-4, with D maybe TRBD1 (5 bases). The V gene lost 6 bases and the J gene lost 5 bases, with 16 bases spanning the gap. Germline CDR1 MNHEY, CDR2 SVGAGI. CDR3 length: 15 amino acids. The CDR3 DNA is TGTGCCAGCAGCAACGTTGGGACGGGAAATGAAAAACTGTTTTTT. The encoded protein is CASSNVGTGNEKLFF.

The CDR3 region has the DNA TGTGCCTGGAGTACCGGGACAGGCTATGGCTACACCTTC. Protein sequence: CAWSTGTGYGYTF. The chain carries TRBV30 and TRBJ1-2; 8 bases align to TRBD1. Trimming at V came to 2 bases and at J to 4 bases, leaving 3 bases not matched to a gene. Germline assignment: CDR1 GTSNPN and CDR2 SVGIG (reference sequence). The CDR3 totals 13 residues.

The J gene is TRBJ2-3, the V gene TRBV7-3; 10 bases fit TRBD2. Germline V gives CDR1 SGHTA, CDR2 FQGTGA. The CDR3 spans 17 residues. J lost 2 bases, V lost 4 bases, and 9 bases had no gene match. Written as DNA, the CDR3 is TGTGCCAGCAGCTCGAGCGGGGGGGCGATATTCACAGATACGCAGTATTTT. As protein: CASSSSGGAIFTDTQYF. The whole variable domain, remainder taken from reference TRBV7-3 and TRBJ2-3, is GAGVSQTPSNKVTEKGKYVELRCDPISGHTALYWYRQSLGQGPEFLIYFQGTGAADDSGLPNDRFFAVRPEGSVSTLKIQRTERGDSAVYLCASSSSGGAIFTDTQYFGPGTRLTVL.

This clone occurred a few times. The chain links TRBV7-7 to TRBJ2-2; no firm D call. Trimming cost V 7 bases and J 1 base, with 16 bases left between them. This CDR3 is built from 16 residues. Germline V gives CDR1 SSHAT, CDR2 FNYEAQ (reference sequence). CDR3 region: CASTKTPGLNTGELFF. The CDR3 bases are TGTGCCAGCACCAAGACGCCGGGTTTGAACACCGGGGAGCTGTTTTTT. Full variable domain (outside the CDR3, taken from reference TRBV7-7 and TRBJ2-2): GAGVSQSPRYKVTKRGQDVTLRCDPISSHATLYWYQQALGQGPEFLTYFNYEAQPDKSGLPSDRFSAERPEGSISTLTIQRTEQRDSAMYRCASTKTPGLNTGELFFGEGSRLTVL.

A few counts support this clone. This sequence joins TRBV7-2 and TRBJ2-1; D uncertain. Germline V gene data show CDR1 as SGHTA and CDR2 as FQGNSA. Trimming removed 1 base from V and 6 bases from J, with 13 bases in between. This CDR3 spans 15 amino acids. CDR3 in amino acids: CASSLEARWRNEQFF. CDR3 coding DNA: TGTGCCAGCAGCTTAGAAGCCCGATGGCGCAATGAGCAGTTCTTC.

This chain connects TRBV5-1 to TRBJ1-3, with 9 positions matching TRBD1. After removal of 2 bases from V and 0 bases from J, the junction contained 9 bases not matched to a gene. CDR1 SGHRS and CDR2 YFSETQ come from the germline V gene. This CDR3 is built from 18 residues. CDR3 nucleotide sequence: TGCGCCAGCAGCTTCTTTTGGACAGGGGACATCTCTGGAAACACCATATATTTT. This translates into CASSFFWTGDISGNTIYF.

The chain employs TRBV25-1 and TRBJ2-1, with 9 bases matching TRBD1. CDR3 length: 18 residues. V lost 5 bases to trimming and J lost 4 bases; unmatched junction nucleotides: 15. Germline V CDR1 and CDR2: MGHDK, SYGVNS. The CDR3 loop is CASSPPYSGTGSYNEQFF. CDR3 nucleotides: TGTGCCAGCAGTCCCCCTTACTCCGGGACAGGGTCTTACAATGAGCAGTTCTTC.

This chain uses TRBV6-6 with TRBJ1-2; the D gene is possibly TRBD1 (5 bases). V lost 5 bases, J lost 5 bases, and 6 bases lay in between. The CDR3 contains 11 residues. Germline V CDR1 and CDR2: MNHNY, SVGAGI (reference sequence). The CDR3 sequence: CASSRQYGYTF. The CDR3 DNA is TGTGCCAGCAGTAGACAGTATGGCTACACCTTC.

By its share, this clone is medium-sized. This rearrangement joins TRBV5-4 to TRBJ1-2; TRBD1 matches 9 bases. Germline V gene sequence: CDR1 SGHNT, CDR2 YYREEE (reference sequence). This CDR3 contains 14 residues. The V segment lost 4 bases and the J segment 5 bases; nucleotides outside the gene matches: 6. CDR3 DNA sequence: TGTGCCAGCAGCCTGTTGGGACAGGGTTATGGCTACACCTTC. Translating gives CASSLLGQGYGYTF. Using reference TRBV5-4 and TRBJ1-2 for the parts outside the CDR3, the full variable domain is ETGVTQSPTHLIKTRGQQVTLRCSSQSGHNTVSWYQQALGQGPQFIFQYYREEENGRGNFPPRFSGLQFPNYSSELNVNALELDDSALYLCASSLLGQGYGYTFGSGTRLTVV.

The CDR3 DNA sequence: TGTGCCAGCAGCGTAGCTAGCGGGGGATTCAAGACCCAGTACTTC. This gives the protein CASSVASGGFKTQYF. This chain links TRBV9 with TRBJ2-5; TRBD2 matches 10 bases. J gave up 6 bases and V 0 bases, and 5 bases lay outside the gene matches. This CDR3 region has 15 residues. The germline gives CDR1 SGDLS, CDR2 YYNGEE.

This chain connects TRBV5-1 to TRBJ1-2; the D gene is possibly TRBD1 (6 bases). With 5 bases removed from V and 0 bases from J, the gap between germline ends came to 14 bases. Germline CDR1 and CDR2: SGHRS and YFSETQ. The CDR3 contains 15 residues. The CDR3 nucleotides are TGCGCCAGCAGGTATGGACAGAGAGCTAACTATGGCTACACCTTC. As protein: CASRYGQRANYGYTF.

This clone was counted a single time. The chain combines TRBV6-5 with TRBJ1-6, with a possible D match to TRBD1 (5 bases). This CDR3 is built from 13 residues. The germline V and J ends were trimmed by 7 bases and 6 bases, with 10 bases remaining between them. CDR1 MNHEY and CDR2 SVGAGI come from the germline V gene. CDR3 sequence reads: CASNPDSNSPLHF. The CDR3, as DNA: TGTGCCAGCAATCCTGACAGTAATTCACCCCTCCACTTT.

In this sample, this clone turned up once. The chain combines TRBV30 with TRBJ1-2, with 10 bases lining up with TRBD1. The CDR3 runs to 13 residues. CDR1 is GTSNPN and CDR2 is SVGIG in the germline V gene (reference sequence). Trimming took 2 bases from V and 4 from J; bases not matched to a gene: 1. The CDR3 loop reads CAWSRTGGYGYTF. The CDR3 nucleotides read TGTGCCTGGAGTAGGACAGGGGGCTATGGCTACACCTTC.

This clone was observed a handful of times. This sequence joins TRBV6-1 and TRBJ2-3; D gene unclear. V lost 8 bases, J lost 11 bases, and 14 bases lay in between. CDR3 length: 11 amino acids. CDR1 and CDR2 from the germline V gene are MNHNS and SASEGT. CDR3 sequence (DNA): TGTGCCAGCCAATTAGGTGATGGGCAGTATTTT. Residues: CASQLGDGQYF.

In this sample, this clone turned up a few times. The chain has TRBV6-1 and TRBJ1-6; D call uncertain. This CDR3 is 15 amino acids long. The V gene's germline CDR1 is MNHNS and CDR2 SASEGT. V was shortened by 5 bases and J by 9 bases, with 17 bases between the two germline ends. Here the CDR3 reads CASSTSGGFSSPLHF. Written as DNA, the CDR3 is TGTGCCAGCAGTACGTCCGGAGGGTTCAGTTCACCCCTCCACTTT.

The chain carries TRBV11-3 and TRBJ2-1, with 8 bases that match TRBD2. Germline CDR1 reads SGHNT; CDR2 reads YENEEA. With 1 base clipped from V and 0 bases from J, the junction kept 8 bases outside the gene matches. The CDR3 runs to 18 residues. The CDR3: CASSLGMGRGVSYNEQFF. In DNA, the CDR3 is TGTGCCAGCAGCTTAGGTATGGGGCGGGGGGTCTCCTACAATGAGCAGTTCTTC.